This TCR beta chain was recovered during a study of blood T cell repertoires in COVID-19. Overall study context: Acute and convalescent COVID-19 samples came from the United States, Italy and Spain. Sample material is recorded as cDNA or gDNA derived from T cells, B-cell-depleted T cells, or PBMCs.

Germline values: CDR1 SGHRS, CDR2 YFSETQ. The CDR3 loop spans 15 amino acids. Trimming at V came to 4 bases and at J to 9 bases, leaving 13 bases not matched to a gene. Before being deemed recovered, Cohort 3 donors had two negative PCRs, clearance, or symptom resolution. Original processing notes: Estimation of nucleated cell counts was performed using reference gene primer amplification. Assay: immunoSEQ multiplex PCR; the TCRdb copy retains only in-frame clones and omits some. V, J and clone size derive from that table, while D and trimming were established from the DNA sequence. The sample includes 150,000 to 200,000 clones, roughly 85% of them seen just once.

The clonotype comes from a middle-aged man who had recovered from COVID-19. Specimen: PBMCs or T cells enriched from blood (not recorded which). The rearrangement links TRBV5-1 to TRBJ2-1, with TRBD1 matching over 7 bases. CDR3 region: CASSPIGQVAGEQFF. CDR3 nucleotides: TGCGCCAGCAGCCCAATTGGACAGGTGGCTGGTGAGCAGTTCTTC.